This T cell receptor beta chain was obtained from a study of CD8+ T cells in alopecia areata. Whole-study context: Treated patients were dosed with oral tofacitinib, taking 5 to 10 mg twice daily.

Reverse transcription of extracted RNA yielded cDNA, which provided the sequencing template. Produced via immunoSEQ multiplex PCR; TCRdb's table is partial and in-frame only. The table records around 160,000 clones, roughly 50% of them present only once. As for this clone: Its target is unknown.

The CDR3 is made up of 15 amino acids. V trimming: 4 bases; J trimming: 2 bases; junction bases outside the gene matches: 5. The germline V gene encodes CDR1 MGHRA and CDR2 YSYEKL. Study results and limitations: Sharing of TCR sequences between patients (possibly for HLA-related reasons) was less clear than in mice. Lesional scalp displayed greater clonality than normal scalp, most notably in alopecia totalis/universalis. Besides other cells, scalp samples also yield sequences of resident alphabeta T cells from normal skin.

This receptor was taken from a human donor with alopecia areata. Sequenced input: CD4+ T cells sorted from blood. The chain employs TRBV4-1 and TRBJ1-2, with 9 nucleotides matching TRBD1. CDR3 sequence: CASSLSGTGNYGYTF. The CDR3 DNA is TGCGCCAGCAGCCTTTCCGGGACAGGGAACTATGGCTACACCTTC.